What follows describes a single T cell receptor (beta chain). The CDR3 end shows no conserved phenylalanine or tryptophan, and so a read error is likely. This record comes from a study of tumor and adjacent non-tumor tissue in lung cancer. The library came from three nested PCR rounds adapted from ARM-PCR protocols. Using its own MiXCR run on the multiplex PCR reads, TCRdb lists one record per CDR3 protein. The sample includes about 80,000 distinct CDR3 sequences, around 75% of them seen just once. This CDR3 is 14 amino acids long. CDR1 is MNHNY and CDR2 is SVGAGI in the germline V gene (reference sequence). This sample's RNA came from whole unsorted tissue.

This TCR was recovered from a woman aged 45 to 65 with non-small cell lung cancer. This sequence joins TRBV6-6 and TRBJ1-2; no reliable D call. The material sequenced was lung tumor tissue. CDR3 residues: CASSYSGRNYGYTY. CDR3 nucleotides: TGTGCGAGCAGTTACTCTGGGCGAAACTATGGCTACACCTAC.